A selection of T cell receptor beta chains follows, all from one sample in a study of cytomegalovirus exposure and HLA in healthy donors. Libraries were prepared by immunoSEQ multiplex PCR; TCRdb keeps only in-frame clonotypes and omits some of them. Of about 160,000 clones detected, roughly three quarters appear once; the ten largest clones hold around 6.8%. The sample was PBMCs. These receptors were obtained from a man aged 40-49 years in good health and CMV-seropositive. CDR3s include the opening cysteine and the closing phenylalanine or tryptophan. D genes are given only for firm matches.

CDR3aa,v_gene,len,j_gene,d_gene
CASSPPAGAGYTF,TRBV18,13,TRBJ1-2,-
CASSQDLGQGLLFYEQYF,TRBV4-2,18,TRBJ2-7,TRBD1
CASSPEGLVDTQYF,TRBV7-2,14,TRBJ2-3,-
CSGGWSNEQFF,TRBV29-1,11,TRBJ2-1,-
CAWSDLQGGTEAFF,TRBV30,14,TRBJ1-1,TRBD1
CASTERGAPYNEQFF,TRBV19,15,TRBJ2-1,TRBD2
CASMGRRTGELFF,TRBV2,13,TRBJ2-2,-
CASRSSSQRDTEAFF,TRBV5-1,15,TRBJ1-1,-
CASSTSGQGSYGYTF,TRBV19,15,TRBJ1-2,TRBD1
CASRYLETAQETQYF,TRBV5-1,15,TRBJ2-5,-
CASSLVTRGNSPLHF,TRBV7-6,15,TRBJ1-6,-
CATQGTGAYGYTF,TRBV5-6,13,TRBJ1-2,TRBD1
CASLQGAPGGEAFF,TRBV19,14,TRBJ1-1,-
CASRRGQGGEQYF,TRBV6-5,13,TRBJ2-7,TRBD1
CASSLAGDGSYGYTF,TRBV5-1,15,TRBJ1-2,-
CASSEGDSSYEQYF,TRBV6-1,14,TRBJ2-7,TRBD1
CASSLGADTQYF,TRBV7-9,12,TRBJ2-3,-
CASSLGGVTDTQYF,TRBV5-1,14,TRBJ2-3,-
CASGDSYGYTF,TRBV7-9,11,TRBJ1-2,TRBD1
CASSSPQRVNTEAFF,TRBV6-5,15,TRBJ1-1,-
CASSPQAAGMAQHF,TRBV6-6,14,TRBJ1-5,-
CASSSSQGTDTQYF,TRBV7-8,14,TRBJ2-3,-
CASSTSSYEQYF,TRBV11-2,12,TRBJ2-7,-
CASSPSGGAGELFF,TRBV7-3,14,TRBJ2-2,TRBD2
CASAPPRDRGPKETQYF,TRBV28,17,TRBJ2-5,TRBD1
CSTWTSGGASDIQYF,TRBV29-1,15,TRBJ2-4,TRBD2
CASSVPGEGINKQYF,TRBV7-2,15,TRBJ2-7,TRBD2
CAIEPGQDSYEQYF,TRBV10-3,14,TRBJ2-7,TRBD1
CASSLAFRTSGGDTQYF,TRBV7-8,17,TRBJ2-3,TRBD2
CASSGAEGSPLHF,TRBV6-6,13,TRBJ1-6,-
CATSGGAGTGELFF,TRBV6-5,14,TRBJ2-2,TRBD1
CSSSPLATGPNQPQHF,TRBV7-9,16,TRBJ1-5,-
CASSTTGLNTEAFF,TRBV18,14,TRBJ1-1,TRBD1
CAWSATGATNEKLFF,TRBV30,15,TRBJ1-4,TRBD1
CASRTGGMGNQPQHF,TRBV19,15,TRBJ1-5,TRBD1
CASSNAGLTGNTIYF,TRBV6-5,15,TRBJ1-3,-
CASSLEGGYQETQYF,TRBV4-2,15,TRBJ2-5,-
CASSPGTGEQFF,TRBV5-1,12,TRBJ2-1,-
CAIVAGGSTDTQYF,TRBV10-3,14,TRBJ2-3,TRBD2
CASSRDRNQPQHF,TRBV14,13,TRBJ1-5,TRBD1
CASREGGREQYF,TRBV2,12,TRBJ2-7,-
CATSQGSSYNEQFF,TRBV19,14,TRBJ2-1,TRBD1
CASSPLQGLSSYEQYF,TRBV27,16,TRBJ2-7,-
CASSSPFPRGDTGELFF,TRBV7-6,17,TRBJ2-2,TRBD2
CASSQDVNTEAFF,TRBV4-3,13,TRBJ1-1,-
CASRWGQGAYEQYF,TRBV6-5,14,-,TRBD1
CASSESGSSTAPGNTIYF,TRBV9,18,TRBJ1-3,-
CASTERGGYNEQFF,TRBV6-1,14,TRBJ2-1,TRBD2
CASRPGGNQPQHF,TRBV6-5,13,TRBJ1-5,-
CASSSRLAGGSSYNEQFF,TRBV9,18,TRBJ2-1,TRBD2
CAWSVVGVEQYF,TRBV30,12,TRBJ2-7,-
CASSPGQGYGYTF,TRBV18,13,TRBJ1-2,-
CASSLVGSGGAANNEQFF,TRBV11-2,18,TRBJ2-1,TRBD2
CALHPQGDIYGYTF,TRBV30,14,TRBJ1-2,-